These 31 T cell receptor beta chains share one sample of origin, sequenced in a study of T-cell memory formation after mild COVID-19. TCRdb re-called the 5' RACE reads with MiXCR, one entry per CDR3 protein. The profile shows over 130,000 distinct CDR3 sequences, more than 13% of them singletons. The sequencing sample was made of PBMCs or a T cell subset sorted from them (not recorded which). The receptors derive from an adult woman who had mild COVID-19 (a few samples of this study predate the infection). Cell type and time point are not known.

This chain links TRBV15 with TRBJ2-3; D is unresolved. Between the trimmed V and J ends, which lost 6 bases and 2 bases, there was a span of 9 bases. Germline CDR1 reads LNHNV; CDR2 reads YYDKDF (reference sequence). This CDR3 has 13 residues. The CDR3 coding sequence is TGTGCCACCAGGGGTCTCCACACAGATACGCAGTATTTT. It is translated as CATRGLHTDTQYF.

This rearrangement joins TRBV5-1 to TRBJ1-1; 7 nucleotides align to TRBD1. Germline CDR1 is SGHRS and CDR2 is YFSETQ. The CDR3 has 14 residues. With 4 bases clipped from V and 5 bases from J, the junction kept 8 bases outside the gene matches. The CDR3 nucleotides are TGCGCCAGCAGCCACAGGGGTTTTAGTACTGAAGCTTTCTTT. It specifies CASSHRGFSTEAFF.

This clonotype was observed many times. The rearrangement links TRBV7-6 to TRBJ2-1; D is unresolved. Between the trimmed V and J ends, which lost 4 bases and 6 bases, there was a span of 13 bases. The CDR3 has 14 residues. The germline V gene encodes CDR1 SGHVS and CDR2 FNYEAQ. The CDR3 bases are TGTGCCAGCAGCTCACTACTCGGTGGCAATGAGCAGTTCTTC. Translated, it gives CASSSLLGGNEQFF.

The chain recombines TRBV10-2 with TRBJ2-3; D perhaps matches TRBD2 (7 bases). V lost 8 bases, J lost 1 base, and 16 bases lay in between. CDR1 and CDR2 from the germline V gene are WSHSY and SAAADI. The CDR3 runs to 15 residues. CDR3 loop: CASFWRGGGTDTQYF. The CDR3 region has the DNA TGCGCCAGCTTCTGGAGGGGGGGGGGCACAGATACGCAGTATTTT.

The CDR3 DNA is TGTGCCAGCAGCGTAGGTGGCGGGTTGAACAATGAGCAGTTCTTC. Protein sequence: CASSVGGGLNNEQFF. The V and J genes are TRBV9 and TRBJ2-1, with D perhaps matching TRBD2 (5 bases). The germline V gene has CDR1 SGDLS and CDR2 YYNGEE. This CDR3 is built from 15 residues. The V and J ends lost 0 bases and 5 bases respectively, with 12 bases between them.

The chain employs TRBV19 and TRBJ1-2; weak D call: TRBD1 (5 bases). Trimming stripped 5 bases from V and 4 bases from J, with 8 bases between. The CDR3 totals 12 residues. Germline CDR1 LNHDA, CDR2 SQIVND (reference sequence). This chain's CDR3 is CASSPGGYGYTF. The CDR3, as DNA: TGTGCCAGTAGTCCCGGGGGCTATGGCTACACCTTC.

The CDR3 nucleotides read TGTGCCAGCCGGTCCTACAATGAGCAGTTCTTC. Its translation: CASRSYNEQFF. The chain carries TRBV12-3 or TRBV12-4 and TRBJ2-1, with D uncertain. This CDR3 contains 11 residues. V gave up 8 bases and J gave up 1 base, with 3 bases separating them.

The rearrangement links TRBV10-3 to TRBJ1-5; D uncertain. With 0 bases removed from V and 7 bases from J, the gap between germline ends came to 13 bases. Germline V lookup: CDR1 ENHRY, CDR2 SYGVKD. This CDR3 has 15 amino acids. The CDR3 spells CAISESTLGSQPQHF. For the CDR3, the DNA is TGTGCCATCAGTGAGTCGACACTCGGGTCCCAGCCCCAGCATTTT.

This clonotype was observed a few times. This chain links TRBV6-2 or TRBV6-3 with TRBJ1-3, with D possibly being TRBD1 (5 bases). This CDR3 comprises 14 residues. Germline V lookup: CDR1 MNHEY, CDR2 SVGEGT. V gave up 4 bases and J gave up 4 bases, with 11 bases separating them. The CDR3 loop reads CASSFRDIGNTIYF. CDR3 bases: TGTGCCAGCAGTTTCAGGGATATCGGAAACACCATATATTTT.

This clonotype has more than one count but fewer than ten. This chain uses TRBV30 with TRBJ2-2; D is uncertain. Germline V gene data show CDR1 as GTSNPN and CDR2 as SVGIG (reference sequence). Trimming removed 0 bases from V and 1 base from J, with 3 bases in between. This CDR3 comprises 13 residues. CDR3 nucleotides: TGTGCCTGGAGTGTCCAGAACACCGGGGAGCTGTTTTTT. Translating it yields CAWSVQNTGELFF.

This clonotype appeared a few times. This rearrangement joins TRBV7-9 to TRBJ2-3, with 13 bases that match TRBD2. The J segment lost 1 base and the V segment lost 5 bases, leaving 18 bases of the junction unmatched. CDR1 SEHNR and CDR2 FQNEAQ come from the germline V gene (reference sequence). The CDR3 has 21 amino acids. The CDR3 DNA is TGTGCCAGCAGCGTAACTCTACTAGCGGGAGGGACCAAGGACCGCACAGATACGCAGTATTTT. It translates to CASSVTLLAGGTKDRTDTQYF. The entire variable domain, with the rest obtained from reference TRBV7-9 and TRBJ2-3, is as follows: DTGVSQNPRHKITKRGQNVTFRCDPISEHNRLYWYRQTLGQGPEFLTYFQNEAQLEKSRLLSDRFSAERPKGSFSTLEIQRTEQGDSAMYLCASSVTLLAGGTKDRTDTQYFGPGTRLTVL.

This clonotype was observed a few times. This chain joins TRBV20-1 and TRBJ2-3, with 7 bases that match TRBD1. The CDR3 has 14 residues. The V and J ends lost 6 bases and 1 base, in that order; junction bases with no gene match: 7. Germline V gene data show CDR1 as DFQATT and CDR2 as SNEGSKA (reference sequence). The CDR3 nucleotides read TGCAGTGCCGAGACAGGGATCGGCACAGATACGCAGTATTTT. Protein product: CSAETGIGTDTQYF.

This clonotype was recorded a few times. J is TRBJ1-2 and V is TRBV4-1, with 7 bases fitting TRBD1. Per the germline V gene, CDR1 is MGHRA and CDR2 is YSYEKL. The CDR3 totals 14 residues. The V gene end was trimmed by 1 base and the J gene end by 6 bases; junction bases not matched to a gene: 5. The CDR3 coding sequence is TGCGCCAGCAGCCAAGGAACAGGGGAGGATGGCTACACCTTC. It specifies CASSQGTGEDGYTF.

In its sample, this clonotype was seen a few times. The chain combines TRBV12-3 or TRBV12-4 with TRBJ1-5, with TRBD1 matching 9 bases. This CDR3 is built from 15 residues. V lost 6 bases, J lost 6 bases, and 9 bases stayed unmatched. CDR3 region: CASSSTGGLGQPQHF. The CDR3 coding sequence is TGTGCCAGCAGCTCCACAGGGGGCTTAGGTCAGCCCCAGCATTTT.

This clonotype has a count of ten or more. The CDR3 spells CASRPNPGTYEQYF. The DNA for the CDR3 is TGTGCCAGCAGACCTAACCCCGGGACCTACGAGCAGTACTTC. The gene calls are TRBV7-9 and TRBJ2-7, with D perhaps TRBD2 (5 bases). Germline CDR1 reads SEHNR; CDR2 reads FQNEAQ (reference sequence). Deletions cut 6 bases from V and 2 bases from J, with 14 bases between. This CDR3 contains 14 residues.

This clonotype was seen a few times. The chain joins TRBV5-1 to TRBJ2-5, with 10 nucleotides matching TRBD1. CDR3 length: 16 amino acids. Unmatched junction bases numbered 3, after V lost 0 bases and J lost 1 base. Germline V gene data show CDR1 as SGHRS and CDR2 as YFSETQ. CDR3 loop: CASSLVWTGGQETQYF. The CDR3 DNA is TGCGCCAGCAGCTTGGTTTGGACAGGGGGCCAAGAGACCCAGTACTTC.

This clonotype was seen a handful of times. The J gene is TRBJ1-2, the V gene TRBV4-1, with a weak D call TRBD1 (5 bases). Trimming shortened V by 4 bases and J by 1 base, and 13 bases separated the two germline ends. The CDR3 consists of 15 residues. Germline-derived CDR1 and CDR2 are MGHRA and YSYEKL. The CDR3 bases are TGCGCCAGCAGCCCCTCCCTTGGGGGTAACTATGGCTACACCTTC. Protein sequence: CASSPSLGGNYGYTF.

The genes are TRBV4-1 and TRBJ2-7; a possible D gene is TRBD2 (5 bases). Germline V gene sequence: CDR1 MGHRA, CDR2 YSYEKL. The CDR3 is made up of 15 amino acids. With 2 bases removed from V and 2 bases from J, the gap between germline ends came to 13 bases. CDR3 sequence reads: CASSQPRTDTYEQYF. The CDR3 DNA follows: TGCGCCAGCAGCCAACCCAGGACTGATACCTACGAGCAGTACTTC.

On this clonotype: One end of the junction is discordant with germline, which a read error may explain. This rearrangement joins TRBV7-7 to TRBJ2-1; D perhaps matches TRBD2 (6 bases). Germline assignment: CDR1 SSHAT and CDR2 FNYEAQ (reference sequence). This CDR3 is 16 amino acids long. The CDR3: CASSQGNGRGTMRQFF. The DNA for the CDR3 is TGTGCTAGCAGCCAGGGTAACGGGAGAGGTACAATGAGGCAGTTCTTC.

This clonotype was recorded a few times. This rearrangement joins TRBV7-2 to TRBJ2-1, with TRBD2 matching 7 bases. The V segment lost 5 bases and the J segment 8 bases; nucleotides outside the gene matches: 3. This CDR3 has 12 residues. The germline V gene encodes CDR1 SGHTA and CDR2 FQGNSA. CDR3 region: CASSRTRDEQFF. The CDR3 region has the DNA TGTGCCAGCAGCCGGACTAGGGATGAGCAGTTCTTC.

This clonotype has just a few counts. Here the CDR3 DNA reads TGCAGTGCTCTACTAGCCTCCTACAATGAGCAGTTCTTC. The encoded protein is CSALLASYNEQFF. The chain joins TRBV20-1 to TRBJ2-1; D is perhaps TRBD2 (6 bases). With 5 bases removed from V and 0 bases from J, the gap between germline ends came to 8 bases. Germline V gene sequence: CDR1 DFQATT, CDR2 SNEGSKA (reference sequence). This CDR3 contains 13 residues.

This clonotype was seen at least ten times. V is TRBV13 and J is TRBJ2-1, with no clear D. The V and J ends lost 2 bases and 13 bases respectively, with 18 bases between them. The CDR3 has 14 amino acids. Germline V gene lookup returns CDR1 PRHDT and CDR2 FYEKMQ (reference sequence). CDR3 in DNA: TGTGCCAGCAGCTTAATCGATTTTGGGCTGGAACAGTTCTTC. Its translation is CASSLIDFGLEQFF.

This clonotype was picked up many times. The chain has TRBV7-9 and TRBJ2-7; no reliable D call. V lost 1 base and J 1 base, leaving 17 bases between the germline ends. CDR3 length: 17 amino acids. The germline gives CDR1 SEHNR, CDR2 FQNEAQ (reference sequence). CDR3: CASSLVPDKPLSYEQYF. In DNA, the CDR3 is TGTGCCAGCAGCTTAGTCCCTGACAAACCCCTGTCCTACGAGCAGTACTTC.

Many counts were recorded for this clonotype. The gene calls are TRBV6-2 or TRBV6-3 and TRBJ2-5, with 9 bases lining up with TRBD2. J lost 5 bases, V lost 4 bases, and 11 bases had no gene match. The germline V gene encodes CDR1 MNHEY and CDR2 SVGEGT. The CDR3 loop spans 16 amino acids. For the CDR3, the DNA is TGTGCCAGCAGTTCCCCGACAAGCGGGAGGTCCGAGACCCAGTACTTC. It is translated as CASSSPTSGRSETQYF.

The J gene is TRBJ2-2, the V gene TRBV23-1, with 8 bases that match TRBD2. TRBV23-1 is identified as an open reading frame with a role that is uncertain. J gave up 4 bases and V 3 bases, and 10 bases lay outside the gene matches. The CDR3 runs to 17 residues. This chain's CDR3 is CASSQGGLASGTGELFF. CDR3 DNA sequence: TGCGCCAGCAGTCAGGGAGGACTAGCCTCGGGCACCGGGGAGCTGTTTTTT.

The chain couples TRBV6-2 or TRBV6-3 to TRBJ1-5; D remains ambiguous. CDR1 is MNHEY and CDR2 is SVGEGT in the germline V gene. V was trimmed by 5 bases and J by 6 bases, leaving 20 bases between them. The CDR3 loop spans 16 amino acids. The CDR3 region is CASSAPKRAGIQPQHF. In DNA, the CDR3 is TGTGCCAGCAGTGCCCCCAAAAGGGCCGGTATTCAGCCCCAGCATTTT.

This clonotype was counted many times. The rearrangement uses TRBV9 and TRBJ2-1; 8 positions agree with TRBD2. This CDR3 is built from 13 residues. V lost 7 bases and J lost 6; bases outside the gene matches: 6. Germline values: CDR1 SGDLS, CDR2 YYNGEE. This chain's CDR3 is CASGSGRINEQFF. DNA for the CDR3: TGTGCCAGCGGGAGCGGGAGAATCAATGAGCAGTTCTTC. The entire variable domain, with the rest obtained from reference TRBV9 and TRBJ2-1, is as follows: DSGVTQTPKHLITATGQRVTLRCSPRSGDLSVYWYQQSLDQGLQFLIQYYNGEERAKGNILERFSAQQFPDLHSELNLSSLELGDSALYFCASGSGRINEQFFGPGTRLTVL.

This clonotype was detected a few times. The rearrangement joins TRBV29-1 to TRBJ2-1; D possibly corresponds to TRBD2 (5 bases). The CDR3 has 13 amino acids. V was pared by 4 bases and J by 6 bases, with 13 bases between. Germline V gene data show CDR1 as SQVTM and CDR2 as ANQGSEA. In nucleotides, the CDR3 is TGCAGCGTTGTACGGGGATTAGTCAATGAGCAGTTCTTC. Amino acids: CSVVRGLVNEQFF.

This clonotype was detected a few times. The genes are TRBV9 and TRBJ2-7; 7 bases map to TRBD1. J was trimmed by 1 base and V by 4 bases; bases with no gene match: 8. The CDR3 runs to 15 residues. Germline assignment: CDR1 SGDLS and CDR2 YYNGEE. CDR3 residues: CASSPGTAPSYEQYF. The DNA for the CDR3 is TGTGCCAGCAGCCCGGGGACAGCCCCTTCCTACGAGCAGTACTTC.

This sequence joins TRBV9 and TRBJ2-5, with 13 nucleotides matching TRBD2. Germline values: CDR1 SGDLS, CDR2 YYNGEE. CDR3 length: 16 residues. The V segment lost 3 bases and the J segment 7 bases; nucleotides outside the gene matches: 9. DNA of the CDR3: TGTGCCAGCAGCGCCTTACTAGCGGGGGGGCCCGGGACCCAGTACTTC. Translating it yields CASSALLAGGPGTQYF.

V usage is TRBV5-1 and J usage is TRBJ2-4; 9 bases agree with TRBD1. The length of the CDR3 is 15 residues. V shed 0 bases and J 8 bases; nucleotides not matched to a gene: 6. Germline V CDR1 and CDR2: SGHRS, YFSETQ. CDR3 protein: CASSLEGQGPDIQYF. CDR3 in DNA: TGCGCCAGCAGCTTGGAGGGACAGGGTCCCGACATTCAGTACTTC.